This T cell receptor beta chain was recorded in a study of CD8 T cells in Susac syndrome. Notes on the study in general: The study admitted that it had a relatively small number of individuals in its TCR sequencing and HLA analysis. Repertoires of Susac syndrome CD4+ T cells lacked clonal expansion.

RNA totalling about 0.5 to 1 ug underwent reverse transcription with random hexamers. Each CDR3 protein gets one entry after TCRdb re-called the immunoSEQ multiplex PCR reads with MiXCR. The repertoire has under 200,000 distinct CDR3 sequences, 94% of them found once; the top ten carry roughly 0.12%. As regards this clonotype: The antigen is not known.

CDR1 is MNHEY, CDR2 SVGAGI, per germline. The CDR3 sequence is 14 residues long. The V and J ends lost 5 bases and 1 base respectively, with 11 bases between them. The source of this sequence is a human donor with Susac syndrome. Material: CD4+ T cells from PBMCs. V gene TRBV6-5 combines with J gene TRBJ1-1; a possible D gene is TRBD1 (5 bases). CDR3 in amino acids: CASSAGTANTEAFF. CDR3 nucleotide sequence: TGTGCCAGCAGTGCCGGGACGGCGAACACTGAAGCTTTCTTT.